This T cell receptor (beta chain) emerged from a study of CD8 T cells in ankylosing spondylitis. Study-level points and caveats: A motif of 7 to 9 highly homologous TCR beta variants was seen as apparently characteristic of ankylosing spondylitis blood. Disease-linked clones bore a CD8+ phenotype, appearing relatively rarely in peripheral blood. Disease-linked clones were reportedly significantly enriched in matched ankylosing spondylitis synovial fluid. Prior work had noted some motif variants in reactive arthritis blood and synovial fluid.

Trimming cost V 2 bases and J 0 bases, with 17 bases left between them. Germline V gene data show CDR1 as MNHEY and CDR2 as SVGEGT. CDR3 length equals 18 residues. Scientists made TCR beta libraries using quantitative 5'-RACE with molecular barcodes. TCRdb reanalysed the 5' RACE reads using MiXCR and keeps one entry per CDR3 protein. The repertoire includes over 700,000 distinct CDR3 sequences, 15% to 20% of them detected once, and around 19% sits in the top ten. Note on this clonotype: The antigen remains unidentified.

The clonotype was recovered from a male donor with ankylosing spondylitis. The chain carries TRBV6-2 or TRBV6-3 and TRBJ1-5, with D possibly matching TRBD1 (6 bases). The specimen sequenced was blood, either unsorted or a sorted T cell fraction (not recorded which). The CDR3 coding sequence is TGTGCCAGCAGTTACGGAGAGGACAGAAATTATAGCAATCAGCCCCAGCATTTT. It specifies CASSYGEDRNYSNQPQHF.